The 27 T cell receptor beta chains given below trace back to one sample, sequenced in a study of blood T cells in healthy people across ages. A second PCR of 7 to 11 cycles used a sample-barcoded 5' primer and a J-beta primer mix. TCRdb re-derived calls from the 5' RACE reads in MiXCR, one entry per CDR3 protein. This sample has 1.6 million or so distinct CDR3 sequences, with 30% to 40% found just once. Sequenced material: blood. These receptors were obtained from a woman aged 30 to 39 in good health.

In this sample, this clonotype turned up a few times. This clone may be a read error of a much larger clone one base away. V is TRBV20-1 and J is TRBJ1-6, with a possible D match to TRBD1 (6 bases). Germline CDR1 reads DFQATT; CDR2 reads SNEGSKA (reference sequence). Trimming cost V 7 bases and J 4 bases, with 14 bases left between them. CDR3 length: 14 amino acids. CDR3 residues: CSVTRTAYNSPLHF. In DNA form, the CDR3 reads TGCAGTGTTACCCGGACAGCTTATAATTCACCCCTCCACTTT.

This chain links TRBV10-3 with TRBJ2-3, with D possibly matching TRBD1 (6 bases). The CDR3 has 14 amino acids. Trimming removed 6 bases at V and 4 bases at J, with 14 bases between. The germline gives CDR1 ENHRY, CDR2 SYGVKD. The CDR3 DNA is TGTGCCATCAGCCCTACAGGGAACGCAGATACGCAGTATTTT. Translated: CAISPTGNADTQYF.

This chain links TRBV12-3 or TRBV12-4 with TRBJ2-1, with D perhaps matching TRBD1 (5 bases). Between the trimmed V and J ends, which lost 1 base and 5 bases, there was a span of 18 bases. The CDR3 contains 17 residues. CDR3 sequence reads: CASSLGVGIGVHNEQFF. CDR3 sequence (DNA): TGTGCCAGCAGTTTAGGAGTTGGGATAGGGGTTCACAATGAGCAGTTCTTC.

This rearrangement joins TRBV19 to TRBJ2-7; 11 bases align to TRBD1. The germline V gene has CDR1 LNHDA and CDR2 SQIVND (reference sequence). The J segment lost 7 bases and the V segment lost 5 bases, leaving 16 bases of the junction unmatched. The CDR3 runs 17 residues. The DNA of the CDR3 is TGTGCCAGTAGTCTCACCCTGGACAGGGGGCGTTATTATGAGCAGTACTTC. Protein product: CASSLTLDRGRYYEQYF.

This clonotype was recorded many times. The chain couples TRBV7-2 to TRBJ1-4; 11 bases are a match to TRBD1. The germline CDR1 and CDR2 sequences are SGHTA and FQGNSA. Losses at the gene ends were 4 bases for V and 6 bases for J; bases not matched to a gene: 4. The CDR3 consists of 15 residues. The CDR3 reads CASSSPGQGDEKLFF. CDR3 in DNA: TGTGCCAGCAGCTCCCCGGGACAGGGGGATGAAAAACTGTTTTTT. The complete variable domain, with remaining parts taken from reference TRBV7-2 and TRBJ1-4, reads GAGVSQSPSNKVTEKGKDVELRCDPISGHTALYWYRQSLGQGLEFLIYFQGNSAPDKSGLPSDRFSAERTGGSVSTLTIQRTQQEDSAVYLCASSSPGQGDEKLFFGSGTQLSVL.

Comment on this clonotype: A much more abundant neighbour one base away suggests this may be a read error. The rearrangement joins TRBV5-6 to TRBJ1-1; 10 nucleotides match TRBD1. V lost 7 bases to trimming and J lost 1 base; unmatched junction nucleotides: 1. The CDR3 spans 13 residues. CDR1 and CDR2 from the germline V gene are SGHDT and YYEEEE. The chain's CDR3 is CASGTGANTEAFF. In nucleotides, the CDR3 is TGTGCCAGCGGGACAGGGGCGAACACTGAAGCTTTCTTT.

The rearrangement joins TRBV3-1 to TRBJ2-7, with D maybe TRBD1 (6 bases). The V gene's germline CDR1 is LGHDT and CDR2 YNNKEL (reference sequence). CDR3 length: 15 residues. Trimming removed 1 base from V and 3 bases from J, with 13 bases in between. The CDR3 region has the DNA TGTGCCAGCAGCCAAGCCCGGCAGGGGCGCTACGAGCAGTACTTC. Protein: CASSQARQGRYEQYF.

The gene calls are TRBV6-6 and TRBJ2-3, with D possibly being TRBD2 (5 bases). Germline CDR1 MNHNY, CDR2 SVGAGI (reference sequence). V was shortened by 11 bases and J by 1 base, with 22 bases between the two germline ends. The CDR3 spans 16 residues. CDR3 sequence (DNA): TGTGCCGACCTGATCCGCCGGGGTAGATGCACAGATACGCAGTATTTT. As protein: CADLIRRGRCTDTQYF.

The rearrangement joins TRBV7-8 to TRBJ1-6; weak D call: TRBD1 (6 bases). Trimming cost V 0 bases and J 7 bases, with 13 bases left between them. CDR1 SGHVS and CDR2 FQNEAQ come from the germline V gene. CDR3 length: 16 residues. CDR3 sequence reads: CASSLARQDPNSPLHF. The CDR3 nucleotides are TGTGCCAGCAGCTTAGCCAGACAGGACCCAAATTCACCCCTCCACTTT.

This chain links TRBV6-1 with TRBJ2-3, with TRBD2 matching over 11 bases. The germline V gene encodes CDR1 MNHNS and CDR2 SASEGT. V trimming: 5 bases; J trimming: 4 bases; junction bases outside the gene matches: 11. CDR3 length: 17 amino acids. Here the CDR3 reads CASSRNPTSGNADTQYF. For the CDR3, the DNA is TGTGCCAGCAGTCGTAACCCGACTAGCGGGAATGCAGATACGCAGTATTTT.

This clonotype has only a few counts. The gene calls are TRBV19 and TRBJ1-1; tentatively, D is TRBD1 (6 bases). This CDR3 contains 13 residues. The germline V gene encodes CDR1 LNHDA and CDR2 SQIVND (reference sequence). V was shortened by 4 bases and J by 4 bases, with 10 bases between the two germline ends. The CDR3 DNA follows: TGTGCCAGTAGTACTCAGGGGTCCACTGAAGCTTTCTTT. It is translated as CASSTQGSTEAFF.

The gene calls are TRBV4-2 and TRBJ2-1; no clear D. V was trimmed by 0 bases and J by 9 bases, leaving 15 bases between them. The CDR3 loop spans 15 amino acids. Germline loops: CDR1 LGHNA, CDR2 YNFKEQ. This chain's CDR3 is CASSQEAVNGVEQFF. In DNA, the CDR3 is TGTGCCAGCAGCCAAGAGGCTGTGAACGGCGTTGAGCAGTTCTTC.

This clonotype has only a few counts. The chain recombines TRBV4-1 with TRBJ2-7; D not resolved. Germline V CDR1 and CDR2: MGHRA, YSYEKL. This CDR3 is 14 amino acids long. The V end lost 3 bases, the J end lost 2 bases, and 11 bases lay between the germline ends. The CDR3 is CASSHFVGAYEQYF. The CDR3 DNA is TGCGCCAGCAGCCATTTTGTAGGAGCCTACGAGCAGTACTTC.

This rearrangement joins TRBV7-8 to TRBJ2-2, with 9 bases that match TRBD2. CDR1 and CDR2 (germline): SGHVS, FQNEAQ. The CDR3 runs 16 residues. The V segment lost 3 bases and the J segment 0 bases; nucleotides outside the gene matches: 2. CDR3 region: CASSLPSGTNTGELFF. As DNA, the CDR3 is TGTGCCAGCAGCTTGCCTAGCGGGACGAACACCGGGGAGCTGTTTTTT.

This chain joins TRBV28 and TRBJ2-3; D is possibly TRBD2 (6 bases). The CDR3 totals 13 residues. The germline V and J ends were trimmed by 10 bases and 5 bases, with 16 bases remaining between them. Germline CDR1 reads MDHEN; CDR2 reads SYDVKM. The CDR3 reads CAIKGGAGDTQYF. In DNA form, the CDR3 reads TGTGCCATAAAAGGAGGGGCCGGAGATACGCAGTATTTT.

This clonotype was seen ten or more times. The V and J genes are TRBV7-2 and TRBJ2-7, with 9 nucleotides matching TRBD1. Germline loops: CDR1 SGHTA, CDR2 FQGNSA. This CDR3 spans 14 amino acids. Unmatched junction bases numbered 6, after V lost 5 bases and J lost 4 bases. CDR3 region: CASSTRQGGYEQYF. As DNA, the CDR3 is TGTGCCAGCAGCACCCGACAGGGGGGGTACGAGCAGTACTTC.

V and J are TRBV27 and TRBJ2-7; TRBD2 is a possible D gene (6 bases). Germline assignment: CDR1 MNHEY and CDR2 SMNVEV (reference sequence). V lost 5 bases, J lost 7 bases, and 15 bases lay in between. This CDR3 region has 13 residues. The CDR3 is CASSLDGAGEQYF. CDR3 nucleotides: TGTGCCAGCAGTCTCGACGGGGCGGGGGAGCAGTACTTC.

This clonotype was counted a few times. This chain connects TRBV29-1 to TRBJ2-5; 10 nucleotides align to TRBD2. The CDR3 contains 15 residues. Germline V CDR1 and CDR2: SQVTM, ANQGSEA. With 0 bases clipped from V and 11 bases from J, the junction kept 12 bases outside the gene matches. CDR3 residues: CSVEDRLAGVNEQYF. In DNA form, the CDR3 reads TGCAGCGTTGAAGATCGCCTAGCGGGAGTCAATGAGCAGTACTTC.

This clonotype has only one observation. This chain uses TRBV11-3 with TRBJ2-1; TRBD1 matches 9 bases. In germline, CDR1 is SGHNT, CDR2 YENEEA. Trimming took 0 bases from V and 3 from J; bases not matched to a gene: 6. There are 17 residues in the CDR3. The CDR3 region has the DNA TGTGCCAGCAGCTTAGATGGGACAGGGACCATCTACAATGAGCAGTTCTTC. Translating gives CASSLDGTGTIYNEQFF.

As regards this clonotype: At one end the junction does not follow the germline gene, possibly because of a read error. The chain recombines TRBV12-3 or TRBV12-4 with TRBJ1-5; D is uncertain. CDR3 length equals 14 residues. CDR3 loop: CAGSYKDGNQPQHF. In DNA, the CDR3 is TGTGCCGGCAGTTATAAGGACGGCAATCAGCCCCAGCATTTT.

On this clonotype: The junction shows a germline mismatch at one end, possibly a read error. V usage is TRBV25-1 and J usage is TRBJ1-4, with no clear D. CDR1 is MGHDK, CDR2 SYGVNS, per germline. The CDR3 covers 11 residues. In DNA form, the CDR3 reads TGTGCCAGCAGGAGAAATGAAAAGCTGTTTTTT. The encoded protein is CASRRNEKLFF.

Points on this clonotype: One base away lies a much larger clone, so this may be a sequencing read error. The V gene is TRBV9, the J gene TRBJ2-3; D call uncertain. Germline assignment: CDR1 SGDLS and CDR2 YYNGEE. The CDR3 consists of 14 residues. In nucleotides, the CDR3 is TGTGCCGGCAGCGTAACGGTGAGGACAGATACGCAGTATTTT. Translating it yields CAGSVTVRTDTQYF.

This sequence joins TRBV20-1 and TRBJ2-1; 8 nucleotides align to TRBD2. Trimming cost V 5 bases and J 4 bases; bases outside gene matches: 16. The CDR3 sequence is 17 residues long. Germline values: CDR1 DFQATT, CDR2 SNEGSKA (reference sequence). The CDR3 region has the DNA TGCAGTGCTGACCGTCCCGGGACTAGTTCGGGATACAATGAGCAGTTCTTC. Translation: CSADRPGTSSGYNEQFF.

A word on this clonotype: A much bigger clone sits one base away, suggesting this may be a read error. The chain uses TRBV4-2 and TRBJ2-7; no firm D call. Germline V gives CDR1 LGHNA, CDR2 YNFKEQ. CDR3 length equals 15 residues. The CDR3 DNA follows: TGTGGCAGCAGCCAAGATTTATCCGGATCCTACGAGCAGTACTTC. This gives the protein CGSSQDLSGSYEQYF.

The chain is built from TRBV5-1 and TRBJ2-3; no clear D. The germline V gene encodes CDR1 SGHRS and CDR2 YFSETQ. Trimming shortened V by 0 bases and J by 2 bases, and 10 bases separated the two germline ends. This CDR3 is built from 15 residues. CDR3 coding DNA: TGCGCCAGCAGCTTGGGGACGAGAAACACAGATACGCAGTATTTT. It specifies CASSLGTRNTDTQYF.

A single count supports this clonotype. The junction shows a germline mismatch at one end, possibly a read error. The rearrangement uses TRBV27 and TRBJ2-3, with unresolved D. The CDR3 covers 13 residues. CDR1 is MNHEY and CDR2 is SMNVEV in the germline V gene (reference sequence). CDR3: CASSFYGTNTQYF. In nucleotides, the CDR3 is TGTGCCAGCAGTTTTTACGGCACAAATACGCAGTATTTT.

The rearrangement uses TRBV29-1 and TRBJ2-1; 8 positions agree with TRBD2. This CDR3 has 14 residues. The junction had 9 bases not matched to a gene; V was cut back by 2 bases and J by 9 bases. Looked up from germline, CDR1 is SQVTM and CDR2 is ANQGSEA. CDR3: CSVEYGRADGEQFF. The CDR3, as DNA: TGCAGCGTTGAATACGGGAGGGCCGATGGTGAGCAGTTCTTC.